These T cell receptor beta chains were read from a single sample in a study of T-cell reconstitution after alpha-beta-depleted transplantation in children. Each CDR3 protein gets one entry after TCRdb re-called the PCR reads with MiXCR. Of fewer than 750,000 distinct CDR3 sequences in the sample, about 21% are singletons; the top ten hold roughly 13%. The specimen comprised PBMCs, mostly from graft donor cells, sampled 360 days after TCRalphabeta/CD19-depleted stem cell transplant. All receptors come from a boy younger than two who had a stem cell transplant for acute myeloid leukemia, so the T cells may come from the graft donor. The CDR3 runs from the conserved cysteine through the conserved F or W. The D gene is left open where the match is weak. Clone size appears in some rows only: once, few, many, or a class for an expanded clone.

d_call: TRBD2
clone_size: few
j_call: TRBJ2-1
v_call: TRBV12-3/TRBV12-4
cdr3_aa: CASSLSGLVGNEQFF
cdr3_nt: TGTGCCAGCAGTTTGTCCGGACTAGTTGGGAATGAGCAGTTCTTC

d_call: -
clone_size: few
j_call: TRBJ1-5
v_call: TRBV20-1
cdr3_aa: CSARQQGTQHF
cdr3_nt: TGCAGTGCTCGGCAACAGGGAACCCAGCATTTT

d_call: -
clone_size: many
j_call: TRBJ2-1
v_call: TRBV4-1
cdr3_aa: CASSRVWGGVDEQFF
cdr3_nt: TGCGCCAGCAGCCGGGTGTGGGGGGGCGTTGATGAGCAGTTCTTC

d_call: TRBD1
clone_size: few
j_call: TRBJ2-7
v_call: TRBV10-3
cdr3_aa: CAISESPTGAEQYF
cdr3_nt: TGTGCCATCAGTGAGTCGCCCACAGGGGCCGAGCAGTACTTC

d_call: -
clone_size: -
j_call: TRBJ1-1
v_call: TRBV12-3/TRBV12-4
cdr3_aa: CASSLRLEAFF
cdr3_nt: TGTGCCAGCAGTTTACGGCTTGAAGCTTTCTTT

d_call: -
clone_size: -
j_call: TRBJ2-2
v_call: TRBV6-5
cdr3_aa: CASGYPGRVNTGELFF
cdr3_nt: TGTGCCAGCGGCTACCCTGGGCGAGTAAACACCGGGGAGCTGTTTTTT

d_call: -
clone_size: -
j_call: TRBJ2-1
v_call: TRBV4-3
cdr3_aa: CASSQEEFSSYNEQFF
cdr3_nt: TGCGCCAGCAGCCAAGAGGAGTTTAGCTCCTACAATGAGCAGTTCTTC

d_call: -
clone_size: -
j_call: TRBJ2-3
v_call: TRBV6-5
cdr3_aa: CASSYRSGHDTQYF
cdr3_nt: TGTGCCAGCAGTTACAGGTCAGGGCACGATACGCAGTATTTT

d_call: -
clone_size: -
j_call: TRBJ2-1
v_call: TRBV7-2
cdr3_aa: CASSLAYGGYNEQFF
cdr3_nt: TGTGCCAGCAGCTTAGCGTACGGGGGTTACAATGAGCAGTTCTTC

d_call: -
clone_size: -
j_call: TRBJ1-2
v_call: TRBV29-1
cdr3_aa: CSDIDSFQFGYTF
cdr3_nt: TGCAGCGATATAGACAGCTTTCAGTTCGGCTACACCTTC

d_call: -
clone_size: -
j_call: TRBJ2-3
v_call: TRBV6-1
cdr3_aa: CASSKIKGGLGDTQYF
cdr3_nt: TGTGCCAGCAGCAAAATTAAGGGGGGGCTGGGAGATACGCAGTATTTT

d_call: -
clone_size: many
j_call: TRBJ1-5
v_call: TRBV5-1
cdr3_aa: CASSLVGGKGNQPQHF
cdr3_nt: TGCGCCAGCAGCTTGGTTGGGGGGAAGGGCAATCAGCCCCAGCATTTT

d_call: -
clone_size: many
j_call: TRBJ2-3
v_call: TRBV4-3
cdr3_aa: CASSQDFRGGGLASTDTQYF
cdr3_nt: TGCGCCAGCAGCCAAGATTTCAGGGGAGGTGGGCTAGCTAGCACAGATACGCAGTATTTT

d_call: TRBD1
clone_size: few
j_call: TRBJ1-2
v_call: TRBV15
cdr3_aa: CATSRAGDRALYGYTF
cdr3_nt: TGTGCCACCAGCAGAGCTGGGGACAGGGCCCTCTATGGCTACACCTTC

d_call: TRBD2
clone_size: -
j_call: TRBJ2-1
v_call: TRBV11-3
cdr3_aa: CASSPTSGGTNEQFF
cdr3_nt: TGTGCCAGCAGCCCGACTAGCGGGGGCACCAATGAGCAGTTCTTC

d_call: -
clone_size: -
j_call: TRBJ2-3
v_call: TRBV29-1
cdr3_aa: CSATGARAGADTQYF
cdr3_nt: TGCAGCGCCACGGGGGCGCGGGCCGGCGCAGATACGCAGTATTTT

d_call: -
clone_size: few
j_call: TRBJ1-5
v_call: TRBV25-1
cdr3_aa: CASAGRGTQPQHF
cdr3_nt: TGTGCGTCGGCGGGTCGGGGTACTCAGCCCCAGCATTTT

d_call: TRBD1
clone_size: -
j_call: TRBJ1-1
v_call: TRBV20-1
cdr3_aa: CRAPGTGGTEAFF
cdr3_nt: TGCAGGGCACCAGGGACAGGGGGCACTGAAGCTTTCTTT

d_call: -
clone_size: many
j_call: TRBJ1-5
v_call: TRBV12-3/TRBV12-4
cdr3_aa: CASSLSGARQPQHF
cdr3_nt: TGTGCCAGCAGTTTGTCGGGGGCTCGGCAGCCCCAGCATTTT

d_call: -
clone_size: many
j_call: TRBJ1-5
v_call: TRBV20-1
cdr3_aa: CSAHAQGSSNQPQHF
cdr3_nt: TGCAGTGCCCACGCCCAGGGGTCTAGCAATCAGCCCCAGCATTTT

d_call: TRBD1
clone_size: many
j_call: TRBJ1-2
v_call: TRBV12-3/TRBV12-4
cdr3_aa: CASSSSGTGETRYTF
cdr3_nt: TGTGCCAGCAGTTCCTCCGGGACAGGGGAAACTCGCTACACCTTC

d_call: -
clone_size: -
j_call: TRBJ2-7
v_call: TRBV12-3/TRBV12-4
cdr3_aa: CASSLVARSSYEQYF
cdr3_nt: TGTGCCAGCAGTTTAGTGGCCAGGAGCTCCTACGAGCAGTACTTC